The next 7 T cell receptor beta chains were all read from a single sample in a study of shared clonotypes between healthy human individuals. Repertoires were generated with immunoSEQ multiplex PCR, while TCRdb's copy carries only in-frame clones and drops some. The data show 1.6 million or so clones, about 96% seen once. Sequencing used naive CD4+ T cells sorted from blood. Subset described: CD45RA+ positively selected. The receptors here all came from a man younger than 40 in good health.

This chain joins TRBV19 and TRBJ1-2; 11 nucleotides agree with TRBD1. Germline CDR1 reads LNHDA; CDR2 reads SQIVND (reference sequence). The V gene end was trimmed by 7 bases and the J gene end by 8 bases; junction bases not matched to a gene: 9. The CDR3 has 14 residues. CDR3 residues: CASTFRDRGYGYTF. CDR3 DNA: TGTGCCAGTACGTTCCGGGACAGGGGGTACGGCTACACCTTC.

The chain links TRBV7-8 to TRBJ2-3; 9 bases line up with TRBD1. The junction had 7 bases not matched to a gene; V was cut back by 7 bases and J by 5 bases. Per the germline V gene, CDR1 is SGHVS and CDR2 is FQNEAQ. The length of the CDR3 is 14 residues. The CDR3 here is CASKKTGGKDTQYF. CDR3 DNA sequence: TGTGCCAGCAAAAAAACAGGGGGCAAAGATACGCAGTATTTT.

The chain combines TRBV5-1 with TRBJ2-5, with TRBD1 matching over 9 bases. This CDR3 region has 14 residues. Germline CDR1 is SGHRS and CDR2 is YFSETQ. V trimming: 4 bases; J trimming: 3 bases; junction bases outside the gene matches: 4. The DNA for the CDR3 is TGCGCCAGCAGCCCCGGGACAGGGAAAGAGACCCAGTACTTC. It is translated as CASSPGTGKETQYF.

The chain carries TRBV28 and TRBJ2-1; 10 bases are a match to TRBD2. This CDR3 is 19 amino acids long. V lost 4 bases and J lost 2; bases outside the gene matches: 14. The germline V gene encodes CDR1 MDHEN and CDR2 SYDVKM. The chain's CDR3 is CASSSRTSGDLGAYNEQFF. The CDR3, as DNA: TGTGCCAGCAGTTCTAGGACTAGCGGAGATCTAGGTGCCTACAATGAGCAGTTCTTC.

The chain employs TRBV29-1 and TRBJ2-3, with D possibly TRBD1 on 7 matching bases. Germline CDR1 SQVTM, CDR2 ANQGSEA. The V gene lost 7 bases and the J gene lost 0 bases, with 14 bases spanning the gap. This CDR3 region has 14 residues. CDR3 sequence (DNA): TGCAGCGGTGTGACAGGGACTAGCACAGATACGCAGTATTTT. Translation gives CSGVTGTSTDTQYF.

The chain combines TRBV7-2 with TRBJ2-7, with D maybe TRBD1 (6 bases). The CDR3 contains 15 residues. V shed 0 bases and J shed 5 bases, with 14 bases lying between them. Germline values: CDR1 SGHTA, CDR2 FQGNSA. CDR3 protein: CASSLALDRQDEQYF. The CDR3 nucleotides are TGTGCCAGCAGCTTAGCGCTTGACAGGCAGGACGAGCAGTACTTC.

As regards this clone: Other DNA sequences of this sample code for an identical CDR3. V and J are TRBV5-1 and TRBJ1-3; D is unresolved. Trimming took off 0 bases at V and 0 bases at J, with 7 bases between the two ends. Germline-derived CDR1 and CDR2 are SGHRS and YFSETQ. This CDR3 has 15 residues. The CDR3 nucleotides read TGCGCCAGCAGCTTGGGCAGAAGCTCTGGAAACACCATATATTTT. Protein product: CASSLGRSSGNTIYF.